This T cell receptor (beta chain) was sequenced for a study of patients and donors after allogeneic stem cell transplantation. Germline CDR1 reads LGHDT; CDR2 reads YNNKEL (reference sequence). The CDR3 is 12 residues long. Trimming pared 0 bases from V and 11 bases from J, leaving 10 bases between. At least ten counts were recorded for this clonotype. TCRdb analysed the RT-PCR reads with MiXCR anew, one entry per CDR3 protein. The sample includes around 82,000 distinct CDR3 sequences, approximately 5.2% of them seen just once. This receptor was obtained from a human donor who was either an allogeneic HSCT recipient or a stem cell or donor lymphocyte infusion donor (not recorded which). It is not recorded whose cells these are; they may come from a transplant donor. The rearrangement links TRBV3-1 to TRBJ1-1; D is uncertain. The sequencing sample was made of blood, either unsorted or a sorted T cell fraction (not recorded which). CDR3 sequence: CASSQDARTAFF. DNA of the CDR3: TGTGCCAGCAGCCAAGATGCTAGGACGGCTTTCTTT.